This TCR beta chain was identified during a study of cytomegalovirus exposure and HLA in healthy donors (dated by TCRdb to about 2017). Background for the entire study: An earlier analysis of 587 of the donors reported roughly 300 Gb of sequence data and 95 million to 140 million unique TCR beta sequences obtained from about 170 million T cells. Using immunosequencing, the study profiled T cell repertoires from some 670 subjects and related those repertoires to cytomegalovirus serostatus. In the later analysis, no new phenotypic data were used to find candidate immune exposures; instead, reliance was placed on TCR beta sequences and their occurrence across donors. To predict cytomegalovirus infection status, the study combined high-throughput TCR immunosequencing, statistical association of individual TCRs with disease status, and machine learning. Besides the first cohort of 500 to 700 subjects, a separate validation cohort made up of around 120 different subjects was used. A later analysis re-analyzed previously published TCR beta repertoires from 666 donors and added high-resolution HLA genotyping to study TCR occurrence patterns. All discovery cohort repertoires had been generated on a single sequencing platform. HLA typing included class I and class II loci at four-digit resolution. To decide whether each TCR beta V gene segment behaved as functional or pseudogenic, an earlier analysis of 587 of the donors relied on high-throughput TCR beta sequencing. Alongside the repertoire data, information on donor age, sex, ethnicity and CMV serostatus was compiled. The genetic ancestry cluster associated with self-reported Caucasian donors included 81% of the roughly 410 genotyped donors. A later genetic analysis used genome-wide SNP genotypes for about 65% of the roughly 670 donors, treating that subset as a discovery cohort. Across around 400 genotyped donors of the cohort, an average of about 240,000 unique TCR beta nucleotide sequences per donor were sequenced, and 15% to 20% of those sequences were non-productive. The study was designed to test whether signatures of past pathogen exposure could be identified by cataloging public T cell receptors. Typing coverage varied by locus: about 620-630 donors for A, B, C, DRB1 and DQB1; more than 500 for DQA1; approximately 610 for DPA1; about 450 for DPB1. Roughly 5 DR-DQ haplotypes were handled as single units for association and clustering, since linkage in the cohort was strong. An early release that covered 500 to 800 HLA-typed donors contained 250 to 350 gigabases of sequencing data and roughly 84 million unique TCR sequences. Results and caveats for the whole study, not just this receptor: At a false discovery rate of 0.05, a later analysis linked 15,000 to 20,000 TCR beta sequences to specific HLA alleles. A further reported finding was that TCR beta sequences accurately predicted the HLA-A and HLA-B alleles for most subjects in the first cohort. In both the original and validation cohorts, the classifier was reported to diagnose cytomegalovirus status with high specificity and sensitivity. Correlated functional status among segregating V segments might be attributable to linkage disequilibrium, but an unknown experimental factor could not be ruled out. A later analysis found that HLA-associated TCR beta chains were more clonally expanded and had lower generation probabilities than equally common non-associated chains. Some IMGT-functional V segments, including TRBV6-2 and TRBV6-3, could not be told apart with the 87-base-pair reads, so those segments were excluded. In an earlier analysis of about 540 of the donors, most TCR beta V segments were observed in productive rearrangements about 87% or about 30% of the time, broadly matching IMGT annotations. A later analysis reported that several top co-occurrence clusters appeared linked to parvovirus B19, influenza, CMV and Epstein-Barr virus. The presence/absence analyses assumed that sequencing depth was roughly uniform across donors, and that assumption may not be true. The earlier analysis of some 560 of the donors excluded some 15 rarely observed V segments, including chromosome 9 orphons, because counts were too low. It was suggested by the authors that the approach could potentially be generalized to other disease states and immunological phenotypes. Because HLA typing was unavailable for some donors at each locus, only the typed subset was used in association tests. The sequencing pipeline was judged likely to have produced a cluster of highly shared sequence variants as a technical artifact. In vitro tests confirmed that a few of the cytomegalovirus-associated TCR beta chains recognize cytomegalovirus antigens. A later genetic analysis associated a missense DCLRE1C variant with V-gene and J-gene trimming of TCR beta chains, and an independent cohort replicated the association. In a later genetic analysis, fewer N-insertions in productive TCRs were reported among donors in an Asian-associated ancestry cluster than the roughly 700-donor mean. In this cohort, only TCR beta chains were sequenced, and detectable features were limited by the absence of alpha or paired-chain data. In a later analysis, TCR association rates were found to vary across HLA loci, with the most associated TCRs seen for DRB1 alleles and the fewest for HLA-C alleles. For the cohort, immune exposure information was limited to CMV serostatus. Strong co-occurrence of HLA alleles, especially DR and DQ, made assigning TCR associations to individual alleles difficult. Most CMV-associated TCR beta chains appeared to be HLA-restricted in a later analysis, and the HLA associations seemed to be driven largely by CMV exposure. The study gave a list of 150 to 200 TCR beta chains associated with cytomegalovirus. Most TCR sequences were observed very rarely across donors, whereas some public TCRs were present in many individuals.

Comments on this clone: The clone's antigen remains unknown. It has no much larger one-base neighbor in the sample; base qualities were not kept.

The library was made by the immunoSEQ multiplex PCR assay. A mixture of 60 forward primers for TCR Vbeta segments and 13 reverse primers for TCR Jbeta segments was used in the multiplex PCR. The CDR3 region of rearranged TCR beta genes was amplified from genomic DNA by a multiplex PCR assay. The Illumina HiSeq System was used to sequence the amplified TCR beta libraries as 87-base-pair reads. The authors' analysis ran thus. A later analysis counted about 80 million unique TCR beta chains across the roughly 700 repertoires, and some 11 million of these chains were shared by at least two donors. To remove PCR and sequencing errors, raw reads were error-corrected and collapsed into unique sequences using a nearest-neighbor algorithm that merged closely related sequences. CDR3 sequences were aligned to IMGT reference sequences to assign V, D and J gene segments. For a sequence to be retained, at least a six-nucleotide match to both a V gene segment and a J gene segment was required. A rearrangement was called productive if the CDR3 had no stop codons and remained in frame with V and J, and every other rearrangement was called non-productive. CDR3 was defined by IMGT convention, running from the second conserved V-encoded cysteine to the conserved J-encoded phenylalanine. The earlier analysis of some 550 of the donors excluded any sequence lacking an unambiguous match to a single V gene segment. An earlier analysis of several hundred of the donors called V segments functional above 56.7% productive rearrangements and segregating when the between-donor standard deviation exceeded 5%. A statistical classification framework was built to diagnose cytomegalovirus status from the catalog of TCR beta chain sequences. A later analysis assigned V and J genes by comparing TCR nucleotide sequences with IMGT/GENE-DB human TR gene sequences. A later analysis assigned CDR3 sequences and most-parsimonious VDJ recombination scenarios with the TCRdist pipeline. In a later analysis, each TCR beta chain was defined by its CDR3 amino acid sequence together with its V-gene family, and reads lacking a unique V-gene family were excluded. In a later analysis, fewer than 650 highly shared, low-generation-probability nucleotide sequences were removed to address suspected cross-contamination and a sequencing artifact. For each public chain, a later analysis derived a clonal expansion index from normalized ranks of inferred template counts within each repertoire. A later analysis computed generation probabilities with a VDJ recombination model fitted to out-of-frame rearrangements, and checked the results against IGoR. A later analysis scored TCR-TCR, TCR-HLA and TCR-CMV co-occurrence with hypergeometric tests, applying a repertoire-size bias correction to TCR pairs. False discovery rates were estimated in a later analysis by permuting HLA or CMV assignments 20 times. In a later analysis, co-occurring TCRs were grouped using DBSCAN, with TCRdist sequence similarity added in when clustering inside HLA-allele-positive subsets. Repertoires with fewer than 30,000 or more than 120,000 public chains, plus five repertoires with anomalous nucleotide sharing, were excluded from co-occurrence clustering. Not all clones reach the TCRdb copy of this immuneACCESS table, which keeps in-frame sequences only. Checked studies attribute under half of the gap to unresolved V genes and leave the rest unexplained. From that table come the V and J calls and clone size; the DNA was used to work out D and trimming. The sample table shows roughly 250,000 clones, and about four fifths are seen once. The top ten hold 1.5% to 2.5% of the sample.

The germline V gene encodes CDR1 LNHDA and CDR2 SQIVND (reference sequence). The CDR3 runs 13 amino acids, cysteine and phenylalanine included. The entry retains the CDR3 DNA only, 39 bases that are in frame from base 1. V loses 5 bases of germline sequence and J loses 5 bases, and the interval between the two ends is 13 bases. The cohort consisted of approximately 670 healthy bone marrow donors. All cohort members were sampled while nominally healthy, although unrecorded immune exposures were likely present. The donor was CMV seropositive and belonged to the group of about 290 seropositive cohort members. Each donor provided a peripheral blood sample, and peripheral blood mononuclear cells were used for TCR beta sequencing. Genomic DNA was extracted from the blood cell samples with the Qiagen DNeasy Blood Extraction Kit.

The rearrangement joined TRBV19 to TRBJ2-7; the D region possibly corresponds to TRBD2 (6 bases align). Source material: PBMCs. This receptor was identified in a middle-aged woman in good health and CMV-seropositive. CDR3 reads: CASSQTRLNEQYF. The nucleotides are TGTGCCAGTAGTCAGACTAGGTTAAACGAGCAGTACTTC.